This T cell receptor (beta chain) was retrieved from a study of PD-L1 blockade in urothelial cancer. Sample time point: pretreatment peripheral blood. The CDR3 covers 18 residues. The method was immunoSEQ multiplex PCR; TCRdb's version includes in-frame clones alone and lacks a portion of them. The sample has some 100,000 clones, approximately 88% seen once. The receptor was isolated from a woman aged 80 or over with urothelial cancer. The chain is built from TRBV21-1 and TRBJ2-5; TRBD2, the D gene given by the table, was not confirmed from the DNA. TRBV21-1 is labeled a pseudogene. The source was PBMCs, collected around atezolizumab (anti-PD-L1) treatment. CDR3 nucleotide sequence: TGTGCCAGCAGCAAATACGGGACTAGCGGGAGGCAACAAGAGACCCAGTACTTC. It specifies CASSKYGTSGRQQETQYF.